Below are 29 T cell receptor beta chains sequenced from a single sample in a study of blood T cell repertoires in COVID-19. Sequenced by immunoSEQ multiplex PCR; TCRdb stores in-frame clones only, minus some. The data show around 500,000 clones, approximately 87% seen once. Specimen: PBMCs or T cells enriched from blood (not recorded which). The receptors originated from a woman aged 40 to 50 who had recovered from COVID-19.

This clone was seen just once. The CDR3 nucleotides read TGTGCCAGCAGCCCGGTACAGGGTTGGGTAGCTAACTATGGCTACACCTTC. Translated, it gives CASSPVQGWVANYGYTF. The V call is TRBV3-1 (or the pseudogene TRBV3-2), the J call TRBJ1-2; D may be TRBD1 (6 bases). The CDR3 consists of 17 residues. Trimming removed 4 bases at V and 0 bases at J, with 18 bases between. CDR1 LGHDT and CDR2 YNNKEL come from the germline V gene (reference sequence).

The rearrangement joins TRBV5-1 to TRBJ2-2; 8 bases line up with TRBD2. V dropped 2 bases and J dropped 6; count of bases not matched to a gene: 9. This CDR3 is 16 amino acids long. Germline assignment: CDR1 SGHRS and CDR2 YFSETQ. CDR3 sequence (DNA): TGCGCCAGCAGCTTCCCCGGGACTAGACTCCCCGGGGAGCTGTTTTTT. It encodes CASSFPGTRLPGELFF.

The V and J genes are TRBV6-5 and TRBJ1-2; D not certain. V lost 2 bases, J lost 2 bases, and 9 bases lay in between. CDR1 MNHEY and CDR2 SVGAGI come from the germline V gene. The CDR3 loop spans 14 amino acids. The CDR3 is CASSYIRGNYGYTF. CDR3 coding DNA: TGTGCCAGCAGTTACATACGGGGAAACTATGGCTACACCTTC.

The V gene is TRBV7-8, the J gene TRBJ1-3; 8 nucleotides match TRBD1. The ends lost 7 bases at V and 1 base at J; junction bases unmatched: 15. The germline V gene has CDR1 SGHVS and CDR2 FQNEAQ. This CDR3 has 18 amino acids. CDR3 region: CASTNTRDRTLSGNTIYF. The CDR3 DNA reads TGTGCCAGCACCAATACCCGGGACAGGACCCTTTCTGGAAACACCATATATTTT.

As regards this clone: The sample has other DNA sequences that encode this CDR3 too. The chain is built from TRBV5-1 and TRBJ2-5; the match to TRBD1 covers 7 bases. The CDR3 has 14 amino acids. The junction had 2 bases not matched to a gene; V was cut back by 0 bases and J by 3 bases. Per germline, CDR1 SGHRS and CDR2 YFSETQ. This CDR3 reads CASSLGQGEETQYF. CDR3 in DNA: TGCGCCAGCAGCTTGGGACAGGGAGAAGAGACCCAGTACTTC.

V and J are TRBV20-1 and TRBJ1-1, with D perhaps TRBD1 (6 bases). Germline V gene lookup returns CDR1 DFQATT and CDR2 SNEGSKA (reference sequence). The CDR3 consists of 14 residues. Trimming cost V 3 bases and J 4 bases, with 15 bases left between them. CDR3 DNA sequence: TGCAGTGCTAGTGAGGGGGGGACTGGCACTGAAGCTTTCTTT. As protein: CSASEGGTGTEAFF.

The V and J genes are TRBV6-2 or TRBV6-3 and TRBJ1-1; no definite D call. This CDR3 is 15 amino acids long. Looked up from germline, CDR1 is MNHEY and CDR2 is SVGEGT. Trimming stripped 5 bases from V and 0 bases from J, with 13 bases between. The CDR3 bases are TGTGCCAGCAGTATCACCGGAGTCATGAACACTGAAGCTTTCTTT. Amino acids: CASSITGVMNTEAFF.

This clone has more than one count but fewer than ten. J is TRBJ2-2 and V is TRBV30, with D perhaps matching TRBD1 (6 bases). Germline V gene lookup returns CDR1 GTSNPN and CDR2 SVGIG (reference sequence). Trimming removed 1 base at V and 1 base at J, with 10 bases between. The CDR3 is 15 amino acids. In DNA form, the CDR3 reads TGTGCCTGGAGTGAAGGGGGTGGGAACACCGGGGAGCTGTTTTTT. This encodes CAWSEGGGNTGELFF.

V gene TRBV5-1 combines with J gene TRBJ2-6; no reliable D call. The V end was cut by 2 bases, the J end by 12 bases, with 9 bases between. This CDR3 comprises 12 residues. Germline V CDR1 and CDR2: SGHRS, YFSETQ. The CDR3 sequence: CASSFESVVLTF. CDR3 DNA: TGCGCCAGCAGCTTTGAGAGCGTCGTCCTGACTTTC.

This chain joins TRBV5-5 and TRBJ1-5; TRBD1 aligns across 11 bases. CDR1 is SGHKS, CDR2 YYEKEE, per germline (reference sequence). V lost 4 bases to trimming and J lost 10 bases; unmatched junction nucleotides: 4. The CDR3 consists of 13 residues. The CDR3 coding sequence is TGTGCCAGCAGCCTGGACAGGGGGCCTCCCCAGCATTTT. Translation gives CASSLDRGPPQHF.

The rearrangement uses TRBV21-1 and TRBJ2-1; TRBD2, the D gene given by the table, was not confirmed from the DNA. TRBV21-1 counts as a pseudogene. The CDR3 is made up of 14 amino acids. The CDR3 DNA reads as TGTGCCAGCAGCAAATTGTCATCGGGGAATGAGCAGTTCTTC. Its translation: CASSKLSSGNEQFF.

The chain combines TRBV5-1 with TRBJ2-5, with 7 bases identical to TRBD1. The germline V gene has CDR1 SGHRS and CDR2 YFSETQ. V lost 3 bases, J lost 1 base, and 3 bases stayed unmatched. This CDR3 has 14 residues. CDR3 nucleotides: TGCGCCAGCAGCTCGGGACAGACCCAAGAGACCCAGTACTTC. Encoded protein: CASSSGQTQETQYF. Looking up the rest from reference TRBV5-1 and TRBJ2-5 gives the full variable domain: KAGVTQTPRYLIKTRGQQVTLSCSPISGHRSVSWYQQTPGQGLQFLFEYFSETQRNKGNFPGRFSGRQFSNSRSEMNVSTLELGDSALYLCASSSGQTQETQYFGPGTRLLVL.

The V gene is TRBV27, the J gene TRBJ2-1; 16 bases are a match to TRBD2. Germline-derived CDR1 and CDR2 are MNHEY and SMNVEV (reference sequence). With V trimmed by 5 bases and J by 6 bases, 13 bases remained unmatched. The CDR3 totals 19 residues. CDR3 in DNA: TGTGCCAGCAGTGAGGGACTAGCGGGAGGGCTTTTTCCTGGCAATGAGCAGTTCTTC. Protein: CASSEGLAGGLFPGNEQFF.

J is TRBJ1-2 and V is TRBV2, with 8 positions matching TRBD1. This CDR3 has 15 residues. Germline loops: CDR1 SNHLY, CDR2 FYNNEI. The trim removed 7 bases at V and 5 bases at J, leaving 12 bases unmatched. CDR3 sequence (DNA): TGTGCCAGCAAGGACAGGGATTTTCTATGGTATGGCTACACCTTC. Residues: CASKDRDFLWYGYTF.

This clone was observed a single time. The V and J genes are TRBV19 and TRBJ2-7; TRBD1 agrees at 10 bases. V was clipped by 4 bases and J by 6 bases; unmatched bases: 9. This CDR3 region has 15 residues. Germline V gene data show CDR1 as LNHDA and CDR2 as SQIVND (reference sequence). CDR3 in DNA: TGTGCCAGTAGTACATGGACAGGGGGGCTTCGCGAGCAGTACTTC. Translated, it gives CASSTWTGGLREQYF.

The J gene is TRBJ1-3, the V gene TRBV9; 10 nucleotides line up with TRBD1. After removal of 1 base from V and 7 bases from J, the junction contained 5 bases not matched to a gene. The CDR3 loop spans 15 amino acids. Germline V lookup: CDR1 SGDLS, CDR2 YYNGEE. Here the CDR3 reads CASSVQGQGSNTIYF. CDR3 coding DNA: TGTGCCAGCAGCGTACAGGGACAGGGGAGCAACACCATATATTTT.

This clone was recorded a few times. The V gene is TRBV19, the J gene TRBJ1-2, with 9 bases lining up with TRBD1. With V trimmed by 7 bases and J by 3 bases, 3 bases remained unmatched. The CDR3 is 13 residues long. CDR1 is LNHDA, CDR2 SQIVND, per germline (reference sequence). Written as DNA, the CDR3 is TGTGCCAGTAATCGACAGGGGGACTATGGCTACACCTTC. As protein: CASNRQGDYGYTF.

This clone appeared once. The chain has TRBV10-1 and TRBJ2-7; D is perhaps TRBD1 (6 bases). Germline loops: CDR1 WNHNN, CDR2 SYGVQD (reference sequence). Trimming left V 7 bases short and J 3 bases short, with 19 bases between. The CDR3 loop spans 15 amino acids. The CDR3 here is CASTPDRLVHYEQYF. Here the CDR3 DNA reads TGCGCCAGCACTCCGGACAGACTGGTTCACTACGAGCAGTACTTC.

The J gene is TRBJ2-1, the V gene TRBV6-1; the match to TRBD2 covers 10 bases. This CDR3 contains 16 residues. V was pared by 3 bases and J by 8 bases, with 10 bases of the junction left unmatched. Looked up from germline, CDR1 is MNHNS and CDR2 is SASEGT. The chain's CDR3 is CASSEGPSGSGYEQFF. The DNA for the CDR3 is TGTGCCAGCAGTGAGGGCCCTAGCGGGAGCGGCTATGAGCAGTTCTTC.

The chain uses TRBV3-1 (or the pseudogene TRBV3-2) and TRBJ2-3, with TRBD2 matching over 7 bases. CDR3 size: 16 residues. The ends lost 6 bases at V and 3 bases at J; junction bases unmatched: 12. Germline V gene lookup returns CDR1 LGHDT and CDR2 YNNKEL (reference sequence). CDR3 amino acids: CASRESSGRGTDTQYF. The CDR3 DNA is TGTGCCAGCAGGGAATCTAGCGGTCGGGGGACAGATACGCAGTATTTT.

The chain uses TRBV7-2 and TRBJ1-6; 7 nucleotides agree with TRBD1. This CDR3 has 15 amino acids. CDR1 is SGHTA, CDR2 FQGNSA, per germline. The V gene end was trimmed by 1 base and the J gene end by 6 bases; junction bases not matched to a gene: 3. The CDR3 reads CASSLEGGGNSPLHF. As DNA, the CDR3 is TGTGCCAGCAGCTTAGAAGGGGGCGGTAATTCACCCCTCCACTTT.

This clone appeared a single time. The same CDR3 arises from other DNA sequences in this sample as well. The chain has TRBV27 and TRBJ1-1, with 8 bases identical to TRBD1. The CDR3 extends over 15 amino acids. The V and J ends lost 5 bases and 1 base, in that order; junction bases with no gene match: 6. In germline, CDR1 is MNHEY, CDR2 SMNVEV (reference sequence). As DNA, the CDR3 is TGTGCCAGCAGTCCCCGGGGACAGGCGAACACTGAAGCTTTCTTT. Translated, it gives CASSPRGQANTEAFF.

The genes are TRBV7-9 and TRBJ1-3; D might be TRBD1 (6 bases). Germline V gene sequence: CDR1 SEHNR, CDR2 FQNEAQ (reference sequence). This CDR3 is 14 amino acids long. The CDR3 DNA follows: TGTGCTAGGCACAGGGTATTCGCTGGAAACACCATATATTTT. Translating gives CARHRVFAGNTIYF.

This rearrangement joins TRBV4-1 to TRBJ2-7; D might be TRBD1 (7 bases). The CDR3 contains 15 residues. In germline, CDR1 is MGHRA, CDR2 YSYEKL. Trimming removed 2 bases at V and 0 bases at J, with 11 bases between. The CDR3 protein is CASSQTGDSSYEQYF. The CDR3 DNA reads TGCGCCAGCAGCCAAACGGGGGACAGCTCCTACGAGCAGTACTTC.

This sequence joins TRBV7-8 and TRBJ1-2, with D tentatively TRBD1 (6 bases). Germline assignment: CDR1 SGHVS and CDR2 FQNEAQ. Deletions cut 5 bases from V and 0 bases from J, with 13 bases between. This CDR3 region has 15 residues. The CDR3 sequence: CASSPQGPSNYGYTF. For the CDR3, the DNA is TGTGCCAGCAGCCCTCAGGGGCCGTCTAACTATGGCTACACCTTC.

V is TRBV30 and J is TRBJ2-1; tentatively, D is TRBD1 (6 bases). This CDR3 has 14 amino acids. Germline V CDR1 and CDR2: GTSNPN, SVGIG (reference sequence). V shed 0 bases and J shed 4 bases, with 10 bases lying between them. The CDR3 DNA is TGTGCCTGGAGTGTAACAGGGTTATACAATGAGCAGTTCTTC. Translating gives CAWSVTGLYNEQFF.

The chain has TRBV20-1 and TRBJ2-3; D is possibly TRBD2 (5 bases). The CDR3 consists of 16 residues. Trimming shortened V by 3 bases and J by 0 bases, and 16 bases separated the two germline ends. Germline CDR1 is DFQATT and CDR2 is SNEGSKA (reference sequence). The CDR3 loop reads CSASFGLSTSTDTQYF. Here the CDR3 DNA reads TGCAGTGCTAGTTTCGGACTCTCGACTAGCACAGATACGCAGTATTTT.

The V and J genes are TRBV4-2 and TRBJ2-5, with TRBD2 matching 8 bases. Germline V gives CDR1 LGHNA, CDR2 YNFKEQ. This CDR3 has 16 residues. Losses at the gene ends were 4 bases for V and 5 bases for J; bases not matched to a gene: 12. CDR3 region: CASSLRAGVVRETQYF. In nucleotides, the CDR3 is TGTGCCAGCAGCCTGAGAGCGGGAGTAGTGAGGGAGACCCAGTACTTC.

In the case of this clone: Other nucleotide sequences in the sample specify the same CDR3. DNA of the CDR3: TGTGCCAGCAGCCAAGATTCGGAGACCCAGTACTTC. It specifies CASSQDSETQYF. The chain couples TRBV3-1 (or the pseudogene TRBV3-2) to TRBJ2-5, with D unclear. The CDR3 sequence is 12 residues long. Trimming took 0 bases from V and 5 from J, leaving 4 bases between them. CDR1 and CDR2 from the germline V gene are LGHDT and YNNKEL (reference sequence).